This TCR beta chain was documented in a study of T-cell memory formation after mild COVID-19 (dated by TCRdb to the early 2020s). The study in broad terms: TCR sequence clusters from the two donors were largely donor specific. T-cell clones expanding and contracting after mild COVID-19 in a couple of donors were tracked by longitudinal TCRalpha and TCRbeta repertoire sequencing. Two young, previously healthy adult volunteers made up the cohort, one male and one female.

Reads for this sample came from an Illumina NovaSeq 6000. cDNA libraries for TCRalpha and TCRbeta were prepared by 5'RACE using constant-segment primers, with sample barcodes and unique molecular identifiers added. RNA was extracted from every sample with Trizol reagent. Libraries were amplified in two PCR steps, with a second sample barcode and Illumina TruSeq adapters added in the second step. Libraries were sequenced on an Illumina NovaSeq with 2 x 150 bp paired-end reads. Per the authors' processing: Demultiplexing of reads and collapsing into UMI-guided consensus sequences were performed with migec v1.2.7. Using mixcr v2.1.11, UMI consensuses were aligned to TRA and TRB V and J templates and then assembled into clonotypes. A clonotype was counted as expanded or contracted only if both edgeR and NoisET called the change significant, with noise models trained on biological replicates. For edgeR calls, the cutoffs were a false discovery rate-adjusted p below 0.01 and a log2 fold-change threshold of 1. As an exploratory analysis of dynamics, max-normalized trajectories of the 1000 most abundant clonotypes were examined with PCA combined with hierarchical clustering. Each responding clone was given a CD4 or CD8 phenotype based on the CD4+ and CD8+ repertoires, which had been sequenced separately. TCRdb passed the public sequencing reads through fastp at Q25 and MiXCR, retaining productive beta sequences. Every CDR3 protein is listed once, alongside the most common genes and DNA of its rows. TCRdb's processing, not the authors', yielded these V and J calls. The sample includes around 450,000 distinct CDR3 sequences, with 20% to 25% observed a single time. Of the sample, about 8.7% falls within the top ten clones.

PBMCs were isolated by Ficoll-Paque density gradient centrifugation. What the study reported, not specific to this receptor: Clones that contracted from day 15 to 85 showed balanced CD4/CD8 phenotypes, whereas a second wave of clones that expanded from day 15 to 37 leaned towards CD4+. Some responding clones were detected in pre-infection memory, suggesting pre-existing cross-reactive memory T cells joined the SARS-CoV-2 response. Contracting CD4+ clones were located mainly in the CM and EM memory subsets, whereas CD8+ clones were found to be enriched in EMRA. Whether the second-wave clones peaking on day 37 were SARS-CoV-2 specific was not confirmed. Only a couple of mild cases were covered in the study, and larger cohorts including severe cases with pre-infection samples were considered necessary.

On this clonotype: The clone's antigen remains unknown. The sample holds no much larger clone one base away, and base qualities are not on file.

Inclusive of the bounding cysteine and phenylalanine, the CDR3 is 14 residues long. The DNA shown is the 42-base CDR3, in frame from base 1. The germline V gene supplies CDR1 SGHTA and CDR2 FQGTGA. Trimming takes 3 bases from V and 5 bases from J, and the germline ends sit 13 bases apart. This TCR was recovered from an adult woman who had mild COVID-19 (a few samples of this study predate the infection). The sample titles of this study are shuffled in the database, so cell type and time point are left out; the donor was told from shared clones. Rearrangement joined TRBV7-3 to TRBJ1-1; the D gene lacks a confident call. Sequenced: PBMCs or a T cell subset sorted from them (not recorded which). For the CDR3, the sequence is CASSFDPRGTEAFF. The DNA sequence is TGTGCCAGCAGCTTTGATCCCCGAGGGACTGAAGCTTTCTTT.